This TCR beta chain originates from a study of Graves' ophthalmopathy and Graves' hyperthyroidism. The study's findings and limits: The model predicted progression of ophthalmopathy with a sensitivity of more than 60%, and its specificity was 72% to 80%.

At least ten counts were recorded for this clonotype. Its antigen is not known. From RNA, the CDR3 regions of TCR beta chains were amplified and sequenced. Second-round multiplex PCR came after a first-round RT-PCR that employed HTBI primers. One entry per CDR3 protein, called by TCRdb with MiXCR from the multiplex PCR reads. Altogether about 500,000 distinct CDR3 sequences are present, around 15% being singletons, with the ten largest covering over 8%. The ends were cut back, 5 bases at V and 10 bases at J, with 11 bases in the middle. The CDR3 loop spans 11 amino acids. Sequenced input: blood. The sequence derives from a woman aged 30 to 39 with Graves' ophthalmopathy. The chain is built from TRBV12-3 or TRBV12-4 and TRBJ1-2; perhaps TRBD1 as D (5 bases). DNA of the CDR3: TGTGCCAGCAGTCTCGACAGAGCCTACACCTTC. Residues: CASSLDRAYTF.